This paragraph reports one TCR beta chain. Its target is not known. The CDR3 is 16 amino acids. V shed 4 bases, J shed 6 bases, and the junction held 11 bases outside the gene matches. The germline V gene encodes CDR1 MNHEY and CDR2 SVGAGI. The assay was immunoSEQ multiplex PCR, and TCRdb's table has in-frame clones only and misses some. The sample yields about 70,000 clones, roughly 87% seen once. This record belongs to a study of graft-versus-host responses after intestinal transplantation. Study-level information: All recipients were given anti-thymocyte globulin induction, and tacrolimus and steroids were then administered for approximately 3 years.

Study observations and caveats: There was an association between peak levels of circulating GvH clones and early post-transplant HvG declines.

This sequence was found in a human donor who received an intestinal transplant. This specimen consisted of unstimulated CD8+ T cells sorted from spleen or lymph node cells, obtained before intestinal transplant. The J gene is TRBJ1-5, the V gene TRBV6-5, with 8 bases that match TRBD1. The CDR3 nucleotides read TGTGCCAGCAGTTCCGAAGGACAGGGAGGGATTCAGCCCCAGCATTTT. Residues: CASSSEGQGGIQPQHF.